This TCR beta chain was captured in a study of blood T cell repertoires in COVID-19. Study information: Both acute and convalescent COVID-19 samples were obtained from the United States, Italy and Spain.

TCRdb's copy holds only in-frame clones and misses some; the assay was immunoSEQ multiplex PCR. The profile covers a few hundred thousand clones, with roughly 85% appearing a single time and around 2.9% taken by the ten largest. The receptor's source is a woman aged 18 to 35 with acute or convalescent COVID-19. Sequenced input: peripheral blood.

The CDR3 coding sequence is TGTGCCAGCTCAGAGGGACAGGCCTACGAGCAGTACTTC. Translated: CASSEGQAYEQYF. The V gene is TRBV18, the J gene TRBJ2-7, with 8 positions matching TRBD1. CDR1 and CDR2 from the germline V gene are KGHSH and LQKENI. This CDR3 has 13 amino acids. The V and J ends lost 5 bases and 2 bases, in that order; junction bases with no gene match: 2.